This T cell receptor beta chain was identified during a study of blood T cell repertoires in COVID-19. For the study at large: Researchers got acute and convalescent COVID-19 samples from the United States, Italy and Spain.

The trim removed 4 bases at V and 8 bases at J, leaving 6 bases unmatched. CDR3 length: 14 residues. CDR1 and CDR2 from the germline V gene are LNHDA and SQIVND (reference sequence). In the authors' methods: Nucleated cell number was recorded as an estimate derived from reference gene primer amplification. The repertoire was sequenced with immunoSEQ multiplex PCR; TCRdb's copy has only in-frame clones and lacks some. Clone size and V and J calls were adopted from that table, with D and trimming inferred from the DNA. The top ten hold more than 0.95% of the sample, which has roughly 250,000 clones, more than 70% seen once.

The source is a woman between 35 and 50 years old with acute COVID-19. Sequenced material: PBMCs or T cells enriched from blood (not recorded which). This chain uses TRBV19 with TRBJ1-2; 11 nucleotides agree with TRBD1. The CDR3 DNA follows: TGTGCCAGTAGTACCCGGACAGGGGGCGGGGGCTACACCTTC. This encodes CASSTRTGGGGYTF.